The clone carrying this T cell receptor (beta chain) was counted only a few times. Antigen specificity is unknown. Gene names and germline refer to mouse. The read falls 4 residues short of the CDR3 end, and the missing part is taken from the germline J gene. Sequencing templates came from extracted RNA that was reverse transcribed into cDNA. Data came from immunoSEQ multiplex PCR; TCRdb stores just in-frame clones and leaves some out. This sample carries 200,000 to 300,000 clones, none of them present only once. This sample was included in a study of CD8+ T cells in alopecia areata. Study as a whole: Recipient mice, approximately 7-10-week-old female C3H/HeJ animals, received skin from 6-12-month-old C3H/HeJ graft donors with spontaneous alopecia.

After pooling, cutaneous lymph node cells were sorted with CD4, CD8alpha, NKG2D, NKG2ACE and other markers. The V end was cut by 0 bases, the J end by 0 bases, with 9 bases between. The CDR3 runs to 15 residues. Germline CDR1 reads FNHDT; CDR2 reads SITEND (reference sequence). Study-level findings and limits: Lesional scalp exceeded normal scalp in clonality, especially in alopecia totalis/universalis. Scalp samples also yield sequences of resident alphabeta T cells from normal skin.

The gene calls are TRBV19 and TRBJ1-1; a weak D match, TRBD1 (6 bases). This TCR was sampled from a C3H/HeJ mouse with alopecia areata. Strain MHC haplotype: H2-k. What was sequenced was CD4+ T cells sorted from a lymph node. The CDR3 bases that were read are TGTGCCAGCAGTATAGGTGGGACATCAAACACA. Translating gives CASSIGGTSNT. The full CDR3 reads CASSIGGTSNTEVFF.